Listed below are T cell receptor beta chains from one sample, sequenced in a study of T cells after yellow fever vaccination. TCRdb passed the 5' RACE reads through MiXCR, listing each CDR3 protein once. The sample has about 250,000 distinct CDR3 sequences; about 3.7% are singletons. The sample consisted of PBMCs, taken 15 days after the yellow fever booster vaccination. The receptors come from a man between 18 and 35 years old who received the YFV17D yellow fever vaccine. The conserved cysteine and the conserved F or W are not part of the CDR3 here.

length | V | CDR3
12 | TRBV18 | ASSPTPENTEAF
11 | TRBV4-2 | ASSQSRTYGYT
11 | TRBV12-3/TRBV12-4 | ASSPGLSGEQF
11 | TRBV2 | ASTVELNTEAF
10 | TRBV5-4 | ASSWGPNEAF
12 | TRBV19 | ASSSSLGLALEY
12 | TRBV5-1 | ASGLLAEQETQY
13 | TRBV30 | AWTVGLPGSTEAF
13 | TRBV14 | ASSQDLGNGEKLF
13 | TRBV6-4 | ASSEAGQGANEQF
13 | TRBV30 | AWKQILAMNTEAF
14 | TRBV6-5 | ASSTPVAGGFNEQF
10 | TRBV5-4 | ASSGDTLPLH
13 | TRBV29-1 | SVGQRGGYTGELF
14 | TRBV7-7 | ASSTGRSDSTGELF
16 | TRBV7-9 | ASSLNFRGPSSYNEQF
12 | TRBV6-6 | ASSYTGRNTEAF
13 | TRBV5-1 | ASSSQTDRADTQY
14 | TRBV5-5 | ASSLEGRGEWNEQF
13 | TRBV18 | ASSLTGVLNQPQH
10 | TRBV25-1 | ASGQGVYEQY
11 | TRBV6-5 | ASFFGSNTEAF
12 | TRBV12-3/TRBV12-4 | ASSHPPAYNEQF
13 | TRBV15 | ATSSRTAINEKLF
13 | TRBV21-1 | ASSKGENSGNTIY
12 | TRBV27 | ASSFWTSGGEQF
11 | TRBV6-1 | ASSEAGTYGYT
12 | TRBV5-1 | ASSKTGNNYGYT
14 | TRBV6-2/TRBV6-3 | ASSFPVVGQRYEQY
16 | TRBV20-1 | SATLFRGGGTDKNIQY
14 | TRBV7-2 | ASSPFGGGSTDTQY
11 | TRBV5-1 | ASSLQLADTQY
16 | TRBV7-2 | ASSLGLAGLLNTGELF
12 | TRBV12-3/TRBV12-4 | ASSFGQGSYEQY
11 | TRBV20-1 | SARPQNHYGYT
13 | TRBV5-1 | ASSRGTGGLAGVF
15 | TRBV7-9 | ASSTTIAGALGNTIY
13 | TRBV11-3 | ASSPGLAGEETQY
22 | TRBV23-1 | AGSQRDVKALAGGPSLPGETQY
12 | TRBV5-1 | ASSFSGGEETQY
10 | TRBV12-3/TRBV12-4 | ASSSYVQTQY
15 | TRBV11-2 | ASSLAPRSLSTDTQY
9 | TRBV29-1 | SVAGTETQY
16 | TRBV9 | ASSVSGTGQRSGNTIY
10 | TRBV7-9 | ASSHRAGELF